This T cell receptor beta chain was captured by sequencing in a study of cytomegalovirus exposure and HLA in healthy donors. A word on this clone: The antigen is undetermined.

CDR3 length: 15 residues. The germline V gene has CDR1 LGHNT and CDR2 FRNRAP. V lost 4 bases to trimming and J lost 4 bases; unmatched junction nucleotides: 7. PCR used 60 Vbeta primers and 13 Jbeta primers. Original data processing: Later, tens of millions of unique TCR beta chains were counted in an analysis, and approximately 10 million of them were shared. The repertoire was sequenced with immunoSEQ multiplex PCR; TCRdb's copy has only in-frame clones and lacks some. The V and J calls and clone size were taken over from that table, and D and trimming were inferred from the DNA. The sample holds 150,000 to 200,000 clones, over 70% seen once. At collection, donors were nominally healthy, but unrecorded immune exposures were probable. General study points: Most subjects' HLA-A and HLA-B alleles were reportedly predicted from TCR beta sequences.

Input material: PBMCs. This chain uses TRBV12-5 with TRBJ2-1, with TRBD1 matching over 7 bases. The clonotype originates from a man between 45 and 60 years old in good health and CMV-seronegative. The CDR3 nucleotides are TGTGCTAGTGGTTCCCGGGACAGAAAGTACAATGAGCAGTTCTTC. Translated, it gives CASGSRDRKYNEQFF.